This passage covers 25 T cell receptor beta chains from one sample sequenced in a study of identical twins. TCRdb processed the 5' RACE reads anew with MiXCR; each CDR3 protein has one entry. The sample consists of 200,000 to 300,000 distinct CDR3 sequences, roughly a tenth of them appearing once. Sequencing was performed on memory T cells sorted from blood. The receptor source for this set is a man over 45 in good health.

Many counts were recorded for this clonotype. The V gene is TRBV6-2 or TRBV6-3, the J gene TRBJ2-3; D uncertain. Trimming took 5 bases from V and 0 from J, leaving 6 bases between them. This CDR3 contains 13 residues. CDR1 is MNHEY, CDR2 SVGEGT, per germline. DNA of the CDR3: TGTGCCAGCAGTCGGTGGAGCACAGATACGCAGTATTTT. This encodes CASSRWSTDTQYF.

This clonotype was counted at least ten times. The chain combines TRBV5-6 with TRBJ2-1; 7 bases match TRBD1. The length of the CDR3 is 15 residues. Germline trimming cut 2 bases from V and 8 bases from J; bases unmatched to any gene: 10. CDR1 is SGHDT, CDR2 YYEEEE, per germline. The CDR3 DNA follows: TGTGCCAGCAGCTTCCCTGGCAGGGGGATTGATGAGCAGTTCTTC. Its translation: CASSFPGRGIDEQFF. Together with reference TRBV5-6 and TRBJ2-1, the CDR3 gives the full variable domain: DAGVTQSPTHLIKTRGQQVTLRCSPKSGHDTVSWYQQALGQGPQFIFQYYEEEERQRGNFPDRFSGHQFPNYSSELNVNALLLGDSALYLCASSFPGRGIDEQFFGPGTRLTVL.

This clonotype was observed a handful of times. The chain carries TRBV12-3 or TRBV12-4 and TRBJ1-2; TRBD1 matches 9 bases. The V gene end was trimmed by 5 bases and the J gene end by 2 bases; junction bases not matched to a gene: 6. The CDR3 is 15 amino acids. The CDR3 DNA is TGTGCCAGCAGTATACAGGGGGCTAGAAACTATGGCTACACCTTC. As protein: CASSIQGARNYGYTF.

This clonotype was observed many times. The CDR3 sequence is CASSLALLNSPLHF. The CDR3 bases are TGTGCCAGCAGCTTAGCCCTTCTTAATTCACCCCTCCACTTT. The chain couples TRBV7-2 to TRBJ1-6; no clear D gene. V lost 0 bases to trimming and J lost 6 bases, with 6 bases between them. This CDR3 is 14 amino acids long. Per germline, CDR1 SGHTA and CDR2 FQGNSA.

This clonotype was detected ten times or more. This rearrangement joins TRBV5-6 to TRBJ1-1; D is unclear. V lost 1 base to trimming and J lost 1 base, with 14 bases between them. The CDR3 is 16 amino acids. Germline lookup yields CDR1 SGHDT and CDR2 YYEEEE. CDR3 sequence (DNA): TGTGCCAGCAGCTTGCCGTCTAGGAAGGGGAACACTGAAGCTTTCTTT. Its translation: CASSLPSRKGNTEAFF.

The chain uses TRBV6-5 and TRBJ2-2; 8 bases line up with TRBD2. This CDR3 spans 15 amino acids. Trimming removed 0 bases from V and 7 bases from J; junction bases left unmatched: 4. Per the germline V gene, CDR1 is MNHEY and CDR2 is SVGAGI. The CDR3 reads CASSYSTSGGGELFF. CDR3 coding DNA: TGTGCCAGCAGTTACTCGACCAGCGGGGGCGGGGAGCTGTTTTTT.

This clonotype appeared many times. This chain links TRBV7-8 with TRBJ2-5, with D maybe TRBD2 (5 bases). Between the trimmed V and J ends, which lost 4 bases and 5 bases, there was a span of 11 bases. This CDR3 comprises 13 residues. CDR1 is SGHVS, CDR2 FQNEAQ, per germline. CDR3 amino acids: CASSSHERETQYF. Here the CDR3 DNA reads TGTGCCAGCAGCTCCCACGAGCGGGAGACCCAGTACTTC.

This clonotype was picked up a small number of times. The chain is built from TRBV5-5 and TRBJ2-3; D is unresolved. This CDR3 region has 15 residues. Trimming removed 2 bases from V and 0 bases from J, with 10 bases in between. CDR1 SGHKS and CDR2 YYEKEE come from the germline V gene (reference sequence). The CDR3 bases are TGTGCCAGCAGCTTCCTAGGGTATAGCACAGATACGCAGTATTTT. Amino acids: CASSFLGYSTDTQYF.

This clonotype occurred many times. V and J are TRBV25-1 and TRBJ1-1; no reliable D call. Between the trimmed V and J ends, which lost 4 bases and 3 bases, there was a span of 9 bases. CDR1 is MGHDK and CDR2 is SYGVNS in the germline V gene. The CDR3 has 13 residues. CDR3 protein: CASSVGSHTEAFF. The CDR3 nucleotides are TGTGCCAGCAGTGTAGGTTCCCACACTGAAGCTTTCTTT.

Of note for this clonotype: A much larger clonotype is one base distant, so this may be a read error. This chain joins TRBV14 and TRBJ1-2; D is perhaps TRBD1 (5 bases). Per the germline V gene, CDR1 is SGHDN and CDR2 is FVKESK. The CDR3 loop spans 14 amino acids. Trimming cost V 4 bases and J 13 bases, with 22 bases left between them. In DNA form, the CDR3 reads TGTGCCAGCAGCCCCCTTGGCGGGGGATCAAGCTCCACCTTC. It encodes CASSPLGGGSSSTF. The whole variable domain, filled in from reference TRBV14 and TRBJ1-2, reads EAGVTQFPSHSVIEKGQTVTLRCDPISGHDNLYWYRRVMGKEIKFLLHFVKESKQDESGMPNNRFLAERTGGTYSTLKVQPAELEDSGVYFCASSPLGGGSSSTFGSGTRLTVV.

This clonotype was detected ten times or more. CDR3 sequence (DNA): TGCGCCAGCAGCTTGGGGGTTGTCCTTCCGACTGAAGCTTTCTTT. Protein sequence: CASSLGVVLPTEAFF. The rearrangement joins TRBV5-1 to TRBJ1-1, with unresolved D. Germline CDR1 and CDR2: SGHRS and YFSETQ. Trimming removed 0 bases from V and 5 bases from J, with 14 bases in between. This CDR3 has 15 residues.

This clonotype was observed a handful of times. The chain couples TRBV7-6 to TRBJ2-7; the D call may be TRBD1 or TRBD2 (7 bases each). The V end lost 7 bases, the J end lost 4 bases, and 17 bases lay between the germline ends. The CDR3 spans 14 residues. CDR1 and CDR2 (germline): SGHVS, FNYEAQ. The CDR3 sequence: CASTPGGGFYEQYF. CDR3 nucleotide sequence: TGTGCCAGCACCCCAGGGGGGGGCTTTTACGAGCAGTACTTC.

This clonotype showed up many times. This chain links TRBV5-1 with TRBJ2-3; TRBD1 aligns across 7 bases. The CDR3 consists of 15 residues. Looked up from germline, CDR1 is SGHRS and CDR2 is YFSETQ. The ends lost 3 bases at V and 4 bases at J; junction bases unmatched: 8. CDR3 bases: TGCGCCAGCAGCTCCGGGACAGATCCCCCAGATACGCAGTATTTT. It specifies CASSSGTDPPDTQYF.

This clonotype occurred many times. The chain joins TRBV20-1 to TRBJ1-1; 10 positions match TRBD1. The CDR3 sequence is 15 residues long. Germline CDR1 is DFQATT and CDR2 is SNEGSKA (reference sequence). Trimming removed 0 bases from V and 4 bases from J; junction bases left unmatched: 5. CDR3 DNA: TGCAGTGCTAGAGATCCTGGGACAGGGGTCACTGAAGCTTTCTTT. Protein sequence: CSARDPGTGVTEAFF.

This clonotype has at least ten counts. The CDR3: CASSFSAGDTEFF. CDR3 DNA: TGTGCCAGCTCTTTCTCAGCGGGAGACACTGAGTTCTTC. V usage is TRBV7-9 and J usage is TRBJ2-1, with 8 bases lining up with TRBD2. Losses at the gene ends were 8 bases for V and 14 bases for J; bases not matched to a gene: 14. Per the germline V gene, CDR1 is SEHNR and CDR2 is FQNEAQ (reference sequence). CDR3 size: 13 residues. The full variable domain, with the rest looked up from reference TRBV7-9 and TRBJ2-1, is DTGVSQNPRHKITKRGQNVTFRCDPISEHNRLYWYRQTLGQGPEFLTYFQNEAQLEKSRLLSDRFSAERPKGSFSTLEIQRTEQGDSAMYLCASSFSAGDTEFFGPGTRLTVL.

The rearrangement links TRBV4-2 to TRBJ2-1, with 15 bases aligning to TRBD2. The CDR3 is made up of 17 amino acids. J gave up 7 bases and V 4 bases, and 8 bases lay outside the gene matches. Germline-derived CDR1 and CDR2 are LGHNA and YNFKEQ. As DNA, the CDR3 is TGTGCCAGCAGCCGAAGAGGGGGACTAGCGGGAGGTAATGAGCAGTTCTTC. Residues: CASSRRGGLAGGNEQFF.

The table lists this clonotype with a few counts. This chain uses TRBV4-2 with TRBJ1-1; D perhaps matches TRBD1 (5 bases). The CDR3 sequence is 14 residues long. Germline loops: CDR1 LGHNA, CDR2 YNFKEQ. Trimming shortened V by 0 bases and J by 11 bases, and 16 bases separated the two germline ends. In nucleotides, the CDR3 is TGTGCCAGCAGCCAAGATAACAGGCCTGGGTGGGCTTTCTTT. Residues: CASSQDNRPGWAFF.

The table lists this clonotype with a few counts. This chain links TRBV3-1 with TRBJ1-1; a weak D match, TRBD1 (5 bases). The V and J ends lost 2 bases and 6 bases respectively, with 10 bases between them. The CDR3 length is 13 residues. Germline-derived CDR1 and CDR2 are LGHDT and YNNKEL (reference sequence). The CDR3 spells CASSQSGVAEAFF. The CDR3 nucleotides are TGTGCCAGCAGCCAATCGGGGGTTGCTGAAGCTTTCTTT.

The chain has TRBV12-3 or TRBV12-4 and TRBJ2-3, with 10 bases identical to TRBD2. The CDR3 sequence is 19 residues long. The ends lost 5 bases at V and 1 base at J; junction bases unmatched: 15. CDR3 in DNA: TGTGCCAGCAGTCCACCGGAGCGGGGGGGCCTTATTGGCACAGATACGCAGTATTTT. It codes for CASSPPERGGLIGTDTQYF.

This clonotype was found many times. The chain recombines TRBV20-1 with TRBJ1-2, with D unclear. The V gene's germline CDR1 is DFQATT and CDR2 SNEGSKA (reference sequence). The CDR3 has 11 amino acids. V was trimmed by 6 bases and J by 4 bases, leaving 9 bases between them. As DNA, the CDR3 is TGCAGTGCCGCCAAGGGCTATGGCTACACCTTC. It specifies CSAAKGYGYTF.

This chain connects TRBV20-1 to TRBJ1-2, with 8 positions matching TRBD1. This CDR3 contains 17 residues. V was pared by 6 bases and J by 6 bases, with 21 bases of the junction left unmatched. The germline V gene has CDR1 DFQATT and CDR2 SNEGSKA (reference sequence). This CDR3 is CSASVGASGGATDGYTF. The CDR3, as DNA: TGCAGTGCGTCCGTAGGAGCCTCAGGGGGCGCCACAGATGGCTACACCTTC.

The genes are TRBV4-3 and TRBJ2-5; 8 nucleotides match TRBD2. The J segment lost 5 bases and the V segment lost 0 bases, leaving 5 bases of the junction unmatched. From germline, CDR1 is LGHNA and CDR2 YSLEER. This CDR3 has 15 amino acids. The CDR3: CASSQDLAGSETQYF. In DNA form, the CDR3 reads TGCGCCAGCAGCCAAGACCTAGCGGGCTCGGAGACCCAGTACTTC.

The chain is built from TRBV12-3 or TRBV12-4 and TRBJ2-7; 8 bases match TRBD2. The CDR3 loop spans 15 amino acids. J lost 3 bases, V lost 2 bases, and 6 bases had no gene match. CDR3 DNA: TGTGCCAGCAGTTTAAAAGCGGGAGAGCTCTACGAGCAGTACTTC. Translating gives CASSLKAGELYEQYF.

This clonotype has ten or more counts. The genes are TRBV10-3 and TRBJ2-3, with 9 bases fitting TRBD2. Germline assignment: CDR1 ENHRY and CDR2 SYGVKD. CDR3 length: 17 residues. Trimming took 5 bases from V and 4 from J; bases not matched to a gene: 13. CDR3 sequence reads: CAISSRISGSGSDTQYF. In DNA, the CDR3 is TGTGCCATCAGTTCCAGGATTAGCGGGAGTGGCTCAGATACGCAGTATTTT.

The CDR3: CASASSGTPYEKLFF. The CDR3 bases are TGTGCCAGCGCTAGCTCCGGGACCCCGTATGAAAAACTGTTTTTT. The rearrangement joins TRBV7-2 to TRBJ1-4; perhaps TRBD1 as D (5 bases). Looked up from germline, CDR1 is SGHTA and CDR2 is FQGNSA. This CDR3 spans 15 amino acids. Deletions cut 8 bases from V and 6 bases from J, with 19 bases between.